This entry is about one T cell receptor beta chain. These data come from a study of blood T cell repertoires in COVID-19. About the research overall: Spain, Italy and the United States supplied samples that represented acute and convalescent COVID-19. The cDNA or gDNA used as material had been derived from T cells, B-cell-depleted T cells, or PBMCs.

The CDR3 runs to 14 residues. Germline V CDR1 and CDR2: SNHLY, FYNNEI. V lost 7 bases, J lost 0 bases, and 4 bases stayed unmatched. Per the original methods: Amplifying reference gene primers gave estimates of nucleated cell counts. The assay was immunoSEQ multiplex PCR, and TCRdb's table has in-frame clones only and misses some. D and trimming were read from the DNA, whereas the V and J calls and clone size are those reported in that table. The top ten clones hold around 17% of a sample with approximately 84,000 clones, almost 80% of them seen once. The gene calls are TRBV2 and TRBJ2-3; the match to TRBD2 covers 7 bases. The TCR originated in a human donor in a cohort sampled during active COVID-19. The sequenced material came from peripheral blood. CDR3 bases: TGTGCCAGCACGCCGGGAGGTAGCACAGATACGCAGTATTTT. As protein: CASTPGGSTDTQYF.